The 5 T cell receptor beta chains below all came from one sample that was sequenced in a study of T-cell reconstitution after alpha-beta-depleted transplantation in children. Library preparation (for TCRbeta) was performed with unique molecular identifiers. TCRdb independently ran MiXCR on the PCR reads; one entry per CDR3 protein. The sample has around 680,000 distinct CDR3 sequences; 16% are singletons. The input for sequencing was PBMCs from the stem cell graft donor, taken from the stem cell graft. The receptors stem from a human donor who donated a stem cell graft to a child with acute myeloid leukemia.

This clonotype was counted a few times. The V call is TRBV30, the J call TRBJ2-1, with 8 bases matching TRBD2. The ends lost 8 bases at V and 5 bases at J; junction bases unmatched: 5. This CDR3 contains 12 residues. The germline V gene has CDR1 GTSNPN and CDR2 SVGIG (reference sequence). The CDR3 DNA reads as TGTGCCCGTAGCGGGGTTCACAATGAGCAGTTCTTC. This gives the protein CARSGVHNEQFF.

The table lists this clonotype with a few counts. V is TRBV7-2 and J is TRBJ1-6; 8 bases map to TRBD1. The V and J ends lost 2 bases and 9 bases, in that order; junction bases with no gene match: 9. Looked up from germline, CDR1 is SGHTA and CDR2 is FQGNSA. The CDR3 extends over 16 amino acids. The CDR3 DNA sequence: TGTGCCAGCAGCTTAACGGGCAGGGGGCAGTCTTCACCCCTCCACTTT. Translated, it gives CASSLTGRGQSSPLHF.

This sequence joins TRBV6-4 and TRBJ2-3; D might be TRBD1 (5 bases). This CDR3 has 14 residues. Germline CDR1 is MRHNA and CDR2 is SNTAGT. The ends were cut back, 2 bases at V and 2 bases at J, with 8 bases in the middle. Here the CDR3 DNA reads TGTGCCAGCAGTGACGGGGCTCACACAGATACGCAGTATTTT. Encoded protein: CASSDGAHTDTQYF.

V and J are TRBV13 and TRBJ1-1; a possible D gene is TRBD1 (6 bases). There are 15 residues in the CDR3. Germline loops: CDR1 PRHDT, CDR2 FYEKMQ (reference sequence). Trimming cost V 1 base and J 0 bases, with 9 bases left between them. CDR3 sequence (DNA): TGTGCCAGCAGCTTAGAGGGGGAGGTGAACACTGAAGCTTTCTTT. Translation gives CASSLEGEVNTEAFF.

This chain links TRBV5-5 with TRBJ2-1, with 8 bases fitting TRBD2. CDR1 and CDR2 (germline): SGHKS, YYEKEE (reference sequence). Trimming took 4 bases from V and 7 from J; bases not matched to a gene: 7. The CDR3 loop spans 14 amino acids. CDR3 nucleotides: TGTGCCAGCAGCAGACTAGCGAAGATTAATGAGCAGTTCTTC. Its translation is CASSRLAKINEQFF.